This T cell receptor (beta chain) appears in the sequencing data of a study of blood T cells in healthy people across ages. General study findings and limits: Strong correlation was found linking TCR beta diversity to naive T cell percentage. The authors considered diversity estimates from one million T cells to be underestimates.

The authors ran a second PCR of about 6 to 11 cycles using a sample-barcoded 5' primer and a J-beta primer mix. TCRdb reanalysed the 5' RACE reads using MiXCR and keeps one entry per CDR3 protein. Among about 1.6 million distinct CDR3 sequences, almost 35% were seen once, and the ten largest hold 11%. This CDR3 contains 15 residues. Germline V gene sequence: CDR1 SGHRS, CDR2 YFSETQ. V was trimmed by 0 bases and J by 4 bases, leaving 13 bases between them. Every donor provided around 9.3 milliliters of peripheral blood. Each sample had at least 6 million PBMCs isolated. This clonotype came up once. Its cognate antigen is unknown.

This clonotype originated in a woman aged 25 to 39 in good health. The gene calls are TRBV5-1 and TRBJ1-1; D is unclear. Source material: blood. In DNA form, the CDR3 reads TGCGCCAGCAGCTTGGGATCCGGTTCGGGCACTGAAGCTTTCTTT. Translating gives CASSLGSGSGTEAFF.